This T cell receptor beta chain was sequenced in a study of OX40 agonist ivuxolimab in advanced cancers. Study details: Partial responses occurred in three patients (one hepatocellular carcinoma, two cutaneous melanoma).

Produced via immunoSEQ multiplex PCR; TCRdb's table is partial and in-frame only. The sample shows 43,000 or so clones, about 83% of them seen only once. Trimming stripped 6 bases from V and 6 bases from J, with 14 bases between. Germline V lookup: CDR1 SQVTM, CDR2 ANQGSEA. This CDR3 region has 13 residues. The chain couples TRBV29-1 to TRBJ2-2; D ambiguous. Sequencing used CD4+ or CD8+ T cells sorted from blood, obtained in a trial of the OX40 agonist ivuxolimab. This clonotype originated in an adult with an advanced solid tumor such as melanoma, head and neck, liver or kidney cancer. This CDR3 reads CSVEKDPAGELFF. The CDR3 nucleotides read TGCAGCGTCGAAAAAGATCCTGCCGGGGAGCTGTTTTTT.